These 30 T cell receptor beta chains were all obtained from the same sample, sequenced in a study of a mutant IDH1 vaccine in newly diagnosed glioma. Profiled with immunoSEQ multiplex PCR; TCRdb holds only in-frame clones, not every one. Of roughly 68,000 clones in the sample, 74% were seen once. Time point given: week 35, safety follow-up. What each vaccine dose contained was 300 ug of mutant IDH1 20-mer peptide, accompanied by topical imiquimod. Their recognized antigens are unknown. The material was PBMCs, obtained from a glioma patient whose treatment included an IDH1 peptide vaccine. The source of these receptors is a man over 45 with glioma.

The chain has TRBV20-1 and TRBJ1-1; D is ambiguous. CDR3 length: 10 residues. Germline V gives CDR1 DFQATT, CDR2 SNEGSKA (reference sequence). In DNA form, the CDR3 reads TGCAGCCCAGGGAACACTGAAGCTTTCTTT. This codes for CSPGNTEAFF.

The rearrangement links TRBV27 to TRBJ2-1; possibly TRBD1 for D (6 bases). The V gene lost 1 base and the J gene lost 8 bases, with 12 bases spanning the gap. This CDR3 contains 14 residues. Germline V gene data show CDR1 as MNHEY and CDR2 as SMNVEV (reference sequence). CDR3 region: CASSLWNRAHEQFF. The CDR3 bases are TGTGCCAGCAGTTTATGGAACAGGGCCCATGAGCAGTTCTTC.

The chain joins TRBV29-1 to TRBJ1-2, with 9 bases that match TRBD1. The CDR3 is made up of 15 amino acids. The junction had 9 bases not matched to a gene; V was cut back by 7 bases and J by 0 bases. Germline V gives CDR1 SQVTM, CDR2 ANQGSEA. The chain's CDR3 is CSDRGTGRANYGYTF. The CDR3 coding sequence is TGCAGCGATAGAGGGACAGGGAGAGCTAACTATGGCTACACCTTC.

The chain couples TRBV2 to TRBJ1-5; no clear D gene. V lost 8 bases to trimming and J lost 5 bases, with 16 bases between them. Germline V gene data show CDR1 as SNHLY and CDR2 as FYNNEI. CDR3 length: 14 residues. The CDR3 nucleotides read TGTGCCAGCGGCCCTAACTCTATCGATCAGCCCCAGCATTTT. Its translation: CASGPNSIDQPQHF.

The chain uses TRBV2 and TRBJ1-1; D is perhaps TRBD1 (6 bases). The CDR3 length is 13 residues. The germline gives CDR1 SNHLY, CDR2 FYNNEI. V lost 7 bases and J lost 0, with 9 bases in between. CDR3 region: CASKEGVNTEAFF. CDR3 DNA: TGTGCCAGCAAGGAGGGGGTGAACACTGAAGCTTTCTTT. Looking up the rest from reference TRBV2 and TRBJ1-1 gives the full variable domain: EPEVTQTPSHQVTQMGQEVILRCVPISNHLYFYWYRQILGQKVEFLVSFYNNEISEKSEIFDDQFSVERPDGSNFTLKIRSTKLEDSAMYFCASKEGVNTEAFFGQGTRLTVV.

The count of this clone is one. J is TRBJ1-2 and V is TRBV5-4; TRBD1 matches 7 bases. Per germline, CDR1 SGHNT and CDR2 YYREEE (reference sequence). The CDR3 covers 13 residues. The V gene end was trimmed by 5 bases and the J gene end by 4 bases; junction bases not matched to a gene: 5. The CDR3 is CASSEGGPYGYTF. In nucleotides, the CDR3 is TGTGCCAGCAGTGAAGGGGGCCCCTATGGCTACACCTTC. The whole variable domain, remainder taken from reference TRBV5-4 and TRBJ1-2, is ETGVTQSPTHLIKTRGQQVTLRCSSQSGHNTVSWYQQALGQGPQFIFQYYREEENGRGNFPPRFSGLQFPNYSSELNVNALELDDSALYLCASSEGGPYGYTFGSGTRLTVV.

The chain carries TRBV7-2 and TRBJ1-5, with 10 bases that match TRBD1. Unmatched junction bases numbered 10, after V lost 5 bases and J lost 6 bases. Germline CDR1 is SGHTA and CDR2 is FQGNSA. The CDR3 has 16 amino acids. The CDR3 nucleotides are TGTGCCAGCAGCCTAATATCCGGGACAGGGGCTCAGCCCCAGCATTTT. Protein: CASSLISGTGAQPQHF. Filled out from reference TRBV7-2 and TRBJ1-5, the complete variable domain reads GAGVSQSPSNKVTEKGKDVELRCDPISGHTALYWYRQSLGQGLEFLIYFQGNSAPDKSGLPSDRFSAERTGGSVSTLTIQRTQQEDSAVYLCASSLISGTGAQPQHFGDGTRLSIL.

The chain couples TRBV7-9 to TRBJ1-4; 7 bases map to TRBD1. The junction had 16 bases not matched to a gene; V was cut back by 5 bases and J by 7 bases. This CDR3 is 17 amino acids long. Germline-derived CDR1 and CDR2 are SEHNR and FQNEAQ (reference sequence). The CDR3 sequence: CASSTIGPGGGIEKLFF. CDR3 nucleotides: TGTGCCAGCAGCACAATCGGACCAGGGGGTGGGATTGAAAAACTGTTTTTT.

This clone was observed a handful of times. This rearrangement joins TRBV27 to TRBJ2-7; D not certain. The ends were cut back, 3 bases at V and 3 bases at J, with 12 bases in the middle. The CDR3 totals 14 residues. From germline, CDR1 is MNHEY and CDR2 SMNVEV (reference sequence). The DNA of the CDR3 is TGTGCCAGCAGTTTGAGTCCAGGCCGCTACGAGCAGTACTTC. This translates into CASSLSPGRYEQYF.

The count of this clone is one. The rearrangement links TRBV4-3 to TRBJ2-3; D not resolved. Germline lookup yields CDR1 LGHNA and CDR2 YSLEER. Trimming took 0 bases from V and 6 from J, leaving 13 bases between them. CDR3 length equals 15 residues. For the CDR3, the DNA is TGCGCCAGCAGCCAAGATGAATATGAGTCGGATACGCAGTATTTT. Translated, it gives CASSQDEYESDTQYF.

This clone was observed a single time. The J gene is TRBJ1-2, the V gene TRBV29-1; no clear D. CDR3 length: 12 amino acids. V lost 6 bases, J lost 4 bases, and 12 bases lay in between. Germline V CDR1 and CDR2: SQVTM, ANQGSEA. CDR3 nucleotide sequence: TGCAGCGTGCCCGGACTTGGCTATGGCTACACCTTC. Translation gives CSVPGLGYGYTF.

In its sample, this clone was seen a few times. This chain connects TRBV4-1 to TRBJ1-4; D gene uncertain. This CDR3 has 15 amino acids. Deletions cut 1 base from V and 2 bases from J, with 8 bases between. Germline V lookup: CDR1 MGHRA, CDR2 YSYEKL. In DNA, the CDR3 is TGCGCCAGCAGCCAAGTCGAGGCGACTAATGAAAAACTGTTTTTT. Translating gives CASSQVEATNEKLFF.

The chain combines TRBV4-2 with TRBJ1-4, with D unclear. Germline CDR1 is LGHNA and CDR2 is YNFKEQ. V was trimmed by 1 base and J by 8 bases, leaving 14 bases between them. The CDR3 runs to 15 residues. CDR3 coding DNA: TGTGCCAGCAGCCAAGTCGAGGGAAATGGCGAAAAACTGTTTTTT. This codes for CASSQVEGNGEKLFF.

The chain employs TRBV7-2 and TRBJ1-1; a weak D match, TRBD1 (5 bases). Deletions cut 4 bases from V and 3 bases from J, with 12 bases between. Germline values: CDR1 SGHTA, CDR2 FQGNSA. The length of the CDR3 is 14 residues. CDR3 region: CASSSTGTHTEAFF. As DNA, the CDR3 is TGTGCCAGCAGCTCAACCGGGACTCACACTGAAGCTTTCTTT.

The chain links TRBV7-9 to TRBJ2-7; D is perhaps TRBD1 or TRBD2 (6 bases each). Trimming took off 1 base at V and 0 bases at J, with 10 bases between the two ends. Germline V CDR1 and CDR2: SEHNR, FQNEAQ (reference sequence). The CDR3 extends over 15 amino acids. The CDR3, as DNA: TGTGCCAGCAGCTTAGAGGGGGGTAGCTCCTACGAGCAGTACTTC. Its translation is CASSLEGGSSYEQYF.

The rearrangement uses TRBV7-2 and TRBJ2-1; 8 nucleotides align to TRBD1. V trimming: 5 bases; J trimming: 7 bases; junction bases outside the gene matches: 7. This CDR3 is built from 14 residues. The germline V gene has CDR1 SGHTA and CDR2 FQGNSA. CDR3: CASSPRTGRNEQFF. The CDR3 DNA reads as TGTGCCAGCAGCCCCCGGACAGGGCGGAATGAGCAGTTCTTC.

This sequence joins TRBV30 and TRBJ2-3, with no clear D. Germline CDR1 and CDR2: GTSNPN and SVGIG (reference sequence). The CDR3 loop spans 12 amino acids. V gave up 0 bases and J gave up 3 bases, with 4 bases separating them. CDR3 in DNA: TGTGCCTGGAGTGTGGGGACAGATACGCAGTATTTT. This sequence encodes CAWSVGTDTQYF.

The genes are TRBV6-5 and TRBJ1-2, with a possible D match to TRBD1 (5 bases). The length of the CDR3 is 13 residues. Trimming stripped 3 bases from V and 4 bases from J, with 9 bases between. Germline V lookup: CDR1 MNHEY, CDR2 SVGAGI. CDR3 region: CASSYDSSYGYTF. In DNA, the CDR3 is TGTGCCAGCAGTTATGACAGCTCCTATGGCTACACCTTC.

The chain employs TRBV6-5 and TRBJ1-2; D unresolved. The germline V and J ends were trimmed by 0 bases and 2 bases, with 10 bases remaining between them. The CDR3 has 15 amino acids. Germline V gene lookup returns CDR1 MNHEY and CDR2 SVGAGI. The CDR3 region has the DNA TGTGCCAGCAGTTACTCGAAGACATTCAACTATGGCTACACCTTC. Amino acids: CASSYSKTFNYGYTF.

This clone was observed a handful of times. The chain combines TRBV11-1 with TRBJ1-2; TRBD1 matches at 7 bases. V dropped 2 bases and J dropped 7; count of bases not matched to a gene: 13. Germline V lookup: CDR1 SGHAT, CDR2 FQDESV (reference sequence). The CDR3 is made up of 16 amino acids. CDR3: CASSLSEGAIPPGYTF. Here the CDR3 DNA reads TGTGCCAGCAGCTTAAGTGAGGGGGCGATTCCTCCTGGCTACACCTTC.

The chain joins TRBV6-5 to TRBJ2-7, with D hard to call. The length of the CDR3 is 13 residues. CDR1 and CDR2 (germline): MNHEY, SVGAGI. The V gene lost 0 bases and the J gene lost 6 bases, with 9 bases spanning the gap. Here the CDR3 DNA reads TGTGCCAGCAGTTACTCGGGCCCCCGCGAGCAGTACTTC. This translates into CASSYSGPREQYF.

The V gene is TRBV28, the J gene TRBJ2-7; 9 bases are a match to TRBD1. Germline values: CDR1 MDHEN, CDR2 SYDVKM. Trimming at V came to 10 bases and at J to 5 bases, leaving 3 bases not matched to a gene. The CDR3 is made up of 11 amino acids. CDR3 loop: CATRDRDEQYF. CDR3 sequence (DNA): TGTGCCACCCGGGACAGGGACGAGCAGTACTTC.

This clone showed up many times. V usage is TRBV30 and J usage is TRBJ2-2, with 11 bases fitting TRBD2. With 4 bases clipped from V and 0 bases from J, the junction kept 7 bases outside the gene matches. CDR1 is GTSNPN, CDR2 SVGIG, per germline (reference sequence). This CDR3 has 17 amino acids. CDR3 DNA: TGTGCCTGGACCACCGGGACTAGCGGCTCGAACACCGGGGAGCTGTTTTTT. Translating gives CAWTTGTSGSNTGELFF.

This clone was observed once. The rearrangement joins TRBV30 to TRBJ1-1; D possibly corresponds to TRBD1 (6 bases). Germline V gene sequence: CDR1 GTSNPN, CDR2 SVGIG (reference sequence). V was cut by 2 bases and J by 2 bases, with 18 bases left in between. The CDR3 consists of 16 residues. CDR3 nucleotide sequence: TGTGCCTGGAGTTCACCCCAGGGGAGGCTTAACACTGAAGCTTTCTTT. Residues: CAWSSPQGRLNTEAFF.

This clone was seen more than once but under ten times. The rearrangement joins TRBV29-1 to TRBJ2-3; the D gene could be TRBD1 or TRBD2 (5 bases each). This CDR3 comprises 16 residues. The V end lost 4 bases, the J end lost 0 bases, and 17 bases lay between the germline ends. Germline values: CDR1 SQVTM, CDR2 ANQGSEA. CDR3 in amino acids: CSVAGTRIGSTDTQYF. The CDR3 DNA reads TGCAGCGTTGCCGGGACCCGCATCGGTAGCACAGATACGCAGTATTTT.

The chain joins TRBV11-2 to TRBJ2-7; a possible D gene is TRBD2 (6 bases). Germline CDR1 is SGHAT and CDR2 is FQNNGV. CDR3 length equals 12 residues. Trimming took off 4 bases at V and 6 bases at J, with 10 bases between the two ends. The CDR3 loop reads CASSSDGGEQYF. The CDR3 bases are TGTGCCAGCAGCTCCGACGGGGGCGAGCAGTACTTC.

The chain joins TRBV27 to TRBJ1-5, with a possible D match to TRBD1 (5 bases). CDR3 length: 16 amino acids. From germline, CDR1 is MNHEY and CDR2 SMNVEV (reference sequence). Trimming cost V 5 bases and J 6 bases, with 20 bases left between them. CDR3: CASSLRGDGQGQPQHF. CDR3 sequence (DNA): TGTGCCAGCAGTCTCCGAGGCGACGGGCAGGGTCAGCCCCAGCATTTT.

V and J are TRBV5-1 and TRBJ1-1; no clear D gene. Germline lookup yields CDR1 SGHRS and CDR2 YFSETQ. The CDR3 runs to 13 residues. Deletions cut 5 bases from V and 3 bases from J, with 11 bases between. The CDR3 nucleotides read TGCGCCAGCAGTTTGTCACCTTACACTGAAGCTTTCTTT. Its protein product is CASSLSPYTEAFF.

The chain links TRBV4-2 to TRBJ1-5, with a weak D call TRBD1 (5 bases). Germline V CDR1 and CDR2: LGHNA, YNFKEQ. V was cut by 0 bases and J by 3 bases, with 9 bases left in between. CDR3 length: 15 amino acids. CDR3: CASSQDGRDNQPQHF. The CDR3, as DNA: TGTGCCAGCAGCCAAGATGGCAGGGACAATCAGCCCCAGCATTTT.

This rearrangement joins TRBV19 to TRBJ2-7; D call uncertain. Germline-derived CDR1 and CDR2 are LNHDA and SQIVND (reference sequence). V gave up 2 bases and J gave up 2 bases, with 13 bases separating them. CDR3 length: 15 residues. The CDR3 spells CASSIRASVPYEQYF. The CDR3 DNA reads as TGTGCCAGTAGTATAAGGGCGAGCGTCCCCTACGAGCAGTACTTC.